These T cell receptor beta chains were read from a single sample in a study of T cells of healthy individuals. TCRdb independently ran MiXCR on the 5' RACE reads; one entry per CDR3 protein. The sample includes tens of thousands of distinct CDR3 sequences, about 14% of them seen just once. Source of these receptors: a human donor in good health. CDR3s include the opening cysteine and the closing phenylalanine or tryptophan. The D gene is left open where the match is weak. Part of the rows lack a size; the others show once, few, many or a class for expanded clones.

-,TRBV6-2/TRBV6-3,TRBJ1-5,many,TGTGCCAGCAGTTACTCCGGGGGGAATCAGCCCCAGCATTTT,CASSYSGGNQPQHF
-,TRBV12-5,TRBJ2-2,few,TGTGCTAGTGGTTTGGGGGGGGCCGGGGAGCTGTTTTTT,CASGLGGAGELFF
TRBD1,TRBV20-1,TRBJ1-1,few,TGCAGTGCTTCAAGACGACAGGGCGCTGAAGCTTTCTTT,CSASRRQGAEAFF
-,TRBV5-8,TRBJ1-1,-,TGTGCCAGCAGCTTGGGCGGTTGGGATCCAGGAGCTTTCTTT,CASSLGGWDPGAFF
-,TRBV19,TRBJ2-2,many,TGTGCCAGTAGTTTTGACACCTACGGCACCGGGGAGCTGTTTTTT,CASSFDTYGTGELFF
-,TRBV6-1,TRBJ1-2,few,TGTGCCAGCAGTGAAGCGACCGGGATTGGTAACTATGGCTACACCTTC,CASSEATGIGNYGYTF
-,TRBV5-4,TRBJ1-1,few,TGTGCCAGCAGCTCCTTCGTCGGGACTGAAGCTTTCTTT,CASSSFVGTEAFF
-,TRBV7-7,TRBJ2-5,few,TGTGCCAGCAGCCTAACGCCTGTGGACGGGACCCAGTACTTC,CASSLTPVDGTQYF
-,TRBV5-1,TRBJ2-7,-,TGCGCCAGCAGCGCAACGGAGGGGTCGGGAAGCGAGCAGTACTTC,CASSATEGSGSEQYF
TRBD2,TRBV20-1,TRBJ2-1,few,TGCAGTGCTAGAGAGACTAGCGGGAGGATAGTCAATGAGCAGTTCTTC,CSARETSGRIVNEQFF
TRBD2,TRBV2,TRBJ2-2,many,TGTGCCAGCAGGAAAGAAGCGGGAGAGACCGGGGAGCTGTTTTTT,CASRKEAGETGELFF
-,TRBV12-3/TRBV12-4,TRBJ2-3,many,TGTGCCAGCAGTTTAAGAGATACGCAGTATTTT,CASSLRDTQYF
-,TRBV7-6,TRBJ2-5,few,TGTGCCAGCAGCTTACGGGACTCCTTTGAGGGAACCCAGTACTTC,CASSLRDSFEGTQYF
TRBD1,TRBV6-2/TRBV6-3,TRBJ2-7,-,TGTGCCAGCCGGGGACAGGGAAGCTACGAGCAGTACTTC,CASRGQGSYEQYF
-,TRBV10-3,TRBJ2-7,many,TGTGCCATCAGCAGGGGTACTGGCAACGAGCAGTACTTC,CAISRGTGNEQYF
TRBD2,TRBV24-1,TRBJ2-3,many,TGTGCCACCAGTCGGCTAGCGGGGTCAGATACGCAGTATTTT,CATSRLAGSDTQYF
-,TRBV20-1,TRBJ1-5,few,TGCAGTGCTAAAACTGGGGGAGGGGTCAATCAGCCCCAGCATTTT,CSAKTGGGVNQPQHF
TRBD1,TRBV29-1,TRBJ2-2,many,TGCAGCGTCTCGGACAGGGGATTAGACACCGGGGAGCTGTTTTTT,CSVSDRGLDTGELFF
TRBD1,TRBV7-9,TRBJ1-1,many,TGTGCCAGCAGCACCGGGAACAGGGGTGAAGCTTTCTTT,CASSTGNRGEAFF
-,TRBV27,TRBJ1-5,few,TGTGCCAGCAGTCCTAGGGGGGGCAATCAGCCCCAGCATTTT,CASSPRGGNQPQHF